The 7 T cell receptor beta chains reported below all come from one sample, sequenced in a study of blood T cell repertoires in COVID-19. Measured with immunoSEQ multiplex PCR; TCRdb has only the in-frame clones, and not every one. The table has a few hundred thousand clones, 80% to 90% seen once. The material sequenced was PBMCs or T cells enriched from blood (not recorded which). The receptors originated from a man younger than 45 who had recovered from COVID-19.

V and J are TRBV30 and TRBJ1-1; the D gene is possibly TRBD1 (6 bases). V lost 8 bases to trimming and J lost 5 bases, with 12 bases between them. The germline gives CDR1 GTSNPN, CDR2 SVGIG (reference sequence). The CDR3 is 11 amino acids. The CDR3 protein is CAGQRGTEAFF. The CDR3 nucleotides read TGTGCCGGGCAAAGGGGGACTGAAGCTTTCTTT.

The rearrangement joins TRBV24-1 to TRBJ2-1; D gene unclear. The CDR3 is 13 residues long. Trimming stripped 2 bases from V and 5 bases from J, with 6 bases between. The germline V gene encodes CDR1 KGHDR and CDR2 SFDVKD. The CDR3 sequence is CATSDYTDNEQFF. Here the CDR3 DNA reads TGTGCCACCAGTGATTACACAGACAATGAGCAGTTCTTC.

CDR3 bases: TGTGCCAGCAGCTTAGCCTATGGGCAGGGCTATGGCTACACCTTC. Protein sequence: CASSLAYGQGYGYTF. The chain has TRBV7-9 and TRBJ1-2; TRBD1 might be the D (5 bases). This CDR3 has 15 amino acids. The V gene lost 0 bases and the J gene lost 4 bases, with 12 bases spanning the gap. Germline V lookup: CDR1 SEHNR, CDR2 FQNEAQ (reference sequence). Full variable domain (missing parts from reference TRBV7-9 and TRBJ1-2): DTGVSQNPRHKITKRGQNVTFRCDPISEHNRLYWYRQTLGQGPEFLTYFQNEAQLEKSRLLSDRFSAERPKGSFSTLEIQRTEQGDSAMYLCASSLAYGQGYGYTFGSGTRLTVV.

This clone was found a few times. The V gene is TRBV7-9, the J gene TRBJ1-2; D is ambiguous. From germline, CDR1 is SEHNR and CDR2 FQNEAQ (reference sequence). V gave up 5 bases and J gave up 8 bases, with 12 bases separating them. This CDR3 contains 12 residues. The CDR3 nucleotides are TGTGCCAGCAGCCCCTGGTCGGGAGGCTACACCTTC. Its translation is CASSPWSGGYTF.

The CDR3 is CASSQGDRQLGAEAFF. The CDR3 DNA follows: TGTGCCAGCAGCCAGGGGGACAGACAGTTGGGGGCTGAAGCTTTCTTT. The V gene is TRBV4-2, the J gene TRBJ1-1; TRBD1 matches 7 bases. Germline-derived CDR1 and CDR2 are LGHNA and YNFKEQ. Trimming cost V 3 bases and J 6 bases; bases outside gene matches: 13. The CDR3 extends over 16 amino acids.

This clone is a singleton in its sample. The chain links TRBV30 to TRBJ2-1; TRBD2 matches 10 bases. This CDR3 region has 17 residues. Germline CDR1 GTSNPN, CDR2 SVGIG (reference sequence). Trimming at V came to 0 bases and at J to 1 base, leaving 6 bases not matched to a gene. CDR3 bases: TGTGCCTGGAGTGTAGCTAGCGGGAGTCGTTCCTACAATGAGCAGTTCTTC. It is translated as CAWSVASGSRSYNEQFF. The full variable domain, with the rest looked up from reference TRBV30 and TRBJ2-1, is SQTIHQWPATLVQPVGSPLSLECTVEGTSNPNLYWYRQAAGRGLQLLFYSVGIGQISSEVPQNLSASRPQDRQFILSSKKLLLSDSGFYLCAWSVASGSRSYNEQFFGPGTRLTVL.

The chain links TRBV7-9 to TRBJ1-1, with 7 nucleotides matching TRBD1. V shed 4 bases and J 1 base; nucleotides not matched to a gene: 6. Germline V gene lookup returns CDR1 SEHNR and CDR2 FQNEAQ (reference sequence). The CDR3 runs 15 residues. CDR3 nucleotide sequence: TGTGCCAGCAGCTCGCCCAACAGGGGGAACACTGAAGCTTTCTTT. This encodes CASSSPNRGNTEAFF. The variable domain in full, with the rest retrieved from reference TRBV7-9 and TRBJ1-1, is DTGVSQNPRHKITKRGQNVTFRCDPISEHNRLYWYRQTLGQGPEFLTYFQNEAQLEKSRLLSDRFSAERPKGSFSTLEIQRTEQGDSAMYLCASSSPNRGNTEAFFGQGTRLTVV.